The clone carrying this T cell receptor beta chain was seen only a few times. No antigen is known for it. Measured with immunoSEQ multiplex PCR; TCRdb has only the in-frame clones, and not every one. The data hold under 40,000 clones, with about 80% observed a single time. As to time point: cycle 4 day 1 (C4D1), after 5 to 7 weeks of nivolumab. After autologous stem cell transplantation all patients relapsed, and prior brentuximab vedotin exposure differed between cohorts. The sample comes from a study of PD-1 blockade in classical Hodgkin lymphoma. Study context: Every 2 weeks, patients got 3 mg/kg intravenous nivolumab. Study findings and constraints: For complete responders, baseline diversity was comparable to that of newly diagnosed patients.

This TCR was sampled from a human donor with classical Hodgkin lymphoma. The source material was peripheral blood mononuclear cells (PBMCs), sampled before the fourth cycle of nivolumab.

CDR3 sequence reads: CASSRTSSMNTEAFF. CDR3 in DNA: TGTGCCAGCAGCAGAACCTCATCCATGAACACTGAAGCTTTCTTT. V and J are TRBV6-5 and TRBJ1-1, with D unclear. CDR1 MNHEY and CDR2 SVGAGI come from the germline V gene. CDR3 length: 15 residues. Trimming took 6 bases from V and 0 from J, leaving 14 bases between them.